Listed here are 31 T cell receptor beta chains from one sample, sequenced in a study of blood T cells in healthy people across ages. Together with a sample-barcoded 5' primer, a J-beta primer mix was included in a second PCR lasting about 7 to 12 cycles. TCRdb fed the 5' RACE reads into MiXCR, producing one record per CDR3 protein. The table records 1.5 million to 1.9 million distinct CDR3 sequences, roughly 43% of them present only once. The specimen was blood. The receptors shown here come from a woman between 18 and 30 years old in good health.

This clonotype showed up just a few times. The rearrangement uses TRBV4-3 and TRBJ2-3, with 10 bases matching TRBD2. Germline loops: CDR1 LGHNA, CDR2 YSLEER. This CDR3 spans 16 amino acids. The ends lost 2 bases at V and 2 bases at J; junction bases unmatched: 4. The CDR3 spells CASSQLLAGNTDTQYF. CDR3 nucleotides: TGCGCCAGCAGCCAACTACTAGCGGGGAACACAGATACGCAGTATTTT.

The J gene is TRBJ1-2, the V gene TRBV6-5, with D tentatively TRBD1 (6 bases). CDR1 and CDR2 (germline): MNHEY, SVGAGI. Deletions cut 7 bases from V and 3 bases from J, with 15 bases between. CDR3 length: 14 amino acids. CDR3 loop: CASNRRDKDYGYTF. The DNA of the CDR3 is TGTGCCAGCAACCGACGGGACAAAGACTATGGCTACACCTTC.

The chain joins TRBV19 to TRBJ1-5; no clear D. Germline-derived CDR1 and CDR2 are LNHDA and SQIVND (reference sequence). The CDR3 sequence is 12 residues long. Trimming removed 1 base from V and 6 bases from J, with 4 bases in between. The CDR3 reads CASSIGIQPQHF. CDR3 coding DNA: TGTGCCAGTAGTATAGGAATTCAGCCCCAGCATTTT.

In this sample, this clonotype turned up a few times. CDR3 nucleotides: TGTGCCAGCAGTTTCCGAGGACCGCACGCCTACGAGCAGTACTTC. This codes for CASSFRGPHAYEQYF. V usage is TRBV12-3 or TRBV12-4 and J usage is TRBJ2-7; D not resolved. The CDR3 runs 15 residues. Trimming left V 3 bases short and J 2 bases short, with 14 bases between.

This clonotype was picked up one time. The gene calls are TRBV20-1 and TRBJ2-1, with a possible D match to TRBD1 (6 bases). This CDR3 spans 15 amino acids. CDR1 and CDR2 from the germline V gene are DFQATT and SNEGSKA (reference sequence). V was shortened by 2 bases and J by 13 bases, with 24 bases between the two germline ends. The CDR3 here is CSARPSSQGSETQFF. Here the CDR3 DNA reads TGCAGTGCTAGACCCTCCTCACAGGGAAGCGAGACCCAGTTCTTC.

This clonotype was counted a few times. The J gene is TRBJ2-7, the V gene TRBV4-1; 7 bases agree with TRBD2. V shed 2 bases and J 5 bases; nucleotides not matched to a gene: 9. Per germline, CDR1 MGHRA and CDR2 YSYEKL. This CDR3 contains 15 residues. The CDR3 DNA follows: TGCGCCAGCAGCCAACGAATTGGGACTAACCACGAGCAGTACTTC. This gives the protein CASSQRIGTNHEQYF.

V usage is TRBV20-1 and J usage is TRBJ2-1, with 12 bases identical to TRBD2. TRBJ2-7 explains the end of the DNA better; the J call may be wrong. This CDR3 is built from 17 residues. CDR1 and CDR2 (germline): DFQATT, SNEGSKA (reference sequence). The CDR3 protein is CSARETSGSVSYNEQYF. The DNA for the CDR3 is TGCAGTGCTAGGGAGACTAGCGGGAGCGTCTCCTACAATGAGCAGTACTTC.

The CDR3 here is CASSEGLAGGLQYF. The CDR3 nucleotides read TGTGCCAGCAGTGAAGGACTAGCGGGGGGGCTCCAGTACTTC. V gene TRBV6-1 combines with J gene TRBJ2-5, with 14 bases that match TRBD2. V lost 1 base, J lost 10 bases, and 2 bases stayed unmatched. The germline gives CDR1 MNHNS, CDR2 SASEGT. This CDR3 has 14 residues.

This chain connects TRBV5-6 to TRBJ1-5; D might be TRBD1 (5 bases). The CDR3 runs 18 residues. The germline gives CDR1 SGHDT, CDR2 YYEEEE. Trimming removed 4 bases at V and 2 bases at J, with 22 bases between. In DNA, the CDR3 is TGTGCCAGCAGCGCGACCGCGGGGCCTATACGCGGCAATCAGCCCCAGCATTTT. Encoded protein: CASSATAGPIRGNQPQHF.

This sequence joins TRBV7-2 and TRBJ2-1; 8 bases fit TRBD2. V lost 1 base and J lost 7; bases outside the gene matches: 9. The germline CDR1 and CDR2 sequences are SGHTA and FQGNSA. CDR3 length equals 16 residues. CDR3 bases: TGTGCCAGCAGCTTAGTCGGGGGGGCCTCGGGGAATGAGCAGTTCTTC. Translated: CASSLVGGASGNEQFF.

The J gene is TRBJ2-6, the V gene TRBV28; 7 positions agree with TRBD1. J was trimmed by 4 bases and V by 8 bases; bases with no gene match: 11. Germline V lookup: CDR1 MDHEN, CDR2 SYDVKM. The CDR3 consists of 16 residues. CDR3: CASASLTGRGANVLTF. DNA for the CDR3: TGTGCCAGCGCGTCCTTGACAGGGCGGGGGGCCAACGTCCTGACTTTC.

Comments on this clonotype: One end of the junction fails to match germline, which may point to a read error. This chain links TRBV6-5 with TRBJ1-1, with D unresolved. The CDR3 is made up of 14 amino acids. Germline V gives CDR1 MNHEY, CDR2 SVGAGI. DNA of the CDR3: TGTGCCAGCAGTGACCCCGCCTCGAACACTGAAGTTTTCTTT. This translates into CASSDPASNTEVFF.

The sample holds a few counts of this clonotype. CDR3 nucleotide sequence: TGCAGTGCTAGTCCCAATCAGGGGTCACCCCTCCACTTT. Translation gives CSASPNQGSPLHF. This chain joins TRBV20-1 and TRBJ1-6; possibly TRBD1 for D (6 bases). Looked up from germline, CDR1 is DFQATT and CDR2 is SNEGSKA (reference sequence). The CDR3 is 13 amino acids. Trimming removed 3 bases at V and 10 bases at J, with 13 bases between.

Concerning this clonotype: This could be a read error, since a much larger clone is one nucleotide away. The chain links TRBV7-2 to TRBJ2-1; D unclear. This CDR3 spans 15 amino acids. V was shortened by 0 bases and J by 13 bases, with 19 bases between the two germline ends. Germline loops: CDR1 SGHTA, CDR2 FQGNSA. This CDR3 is CASSLAGLTQETQFF. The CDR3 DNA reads TGTGCCAGCAGCTTAGCAGGTCTAACCCAAGAGACCCAGTTCTTC.

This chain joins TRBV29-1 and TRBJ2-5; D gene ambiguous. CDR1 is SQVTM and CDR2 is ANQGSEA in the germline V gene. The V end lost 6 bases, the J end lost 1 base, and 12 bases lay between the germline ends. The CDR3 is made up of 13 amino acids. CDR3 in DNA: TGCAGCGTCGCTCCTCTAATCCAAGAGACCCAGTACTTC. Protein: CSVAPLIQETQYF.

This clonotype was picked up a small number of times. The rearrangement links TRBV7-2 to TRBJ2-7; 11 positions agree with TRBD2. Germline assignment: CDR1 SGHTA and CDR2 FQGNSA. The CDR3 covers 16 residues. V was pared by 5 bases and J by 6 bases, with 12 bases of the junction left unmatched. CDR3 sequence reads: CASSRLISSGRSEQYF. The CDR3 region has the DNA TGTGCCAGCAGCAGATTAATCTCTAGCGGGAGGTCCGAGCAGTACTTC.

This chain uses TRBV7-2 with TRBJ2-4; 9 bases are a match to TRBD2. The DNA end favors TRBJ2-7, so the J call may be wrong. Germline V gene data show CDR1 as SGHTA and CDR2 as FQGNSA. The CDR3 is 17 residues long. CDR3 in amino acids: CASSLAGTSPRGREQYF. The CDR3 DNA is TGTGCCAGCAGCTTAGCGGGGACTAGCCCGCGTGGTCGCGAGCAGTACTTC.

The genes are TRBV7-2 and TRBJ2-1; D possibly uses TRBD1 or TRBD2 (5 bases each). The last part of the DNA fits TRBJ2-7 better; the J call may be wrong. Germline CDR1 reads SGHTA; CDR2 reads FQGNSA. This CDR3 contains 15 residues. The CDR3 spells CASSSDRGSYNEQYF. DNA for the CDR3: TGTGCCAGCAGTTCGGATCGGGGCTCCTACAATGAGCAGTACTTC.

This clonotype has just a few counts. The CDR3 DNA sequence: TGTGCCAGCAGCTTAGTCCCGAACACCGGGGAGCTGTTTTTT. Translated: CASSLVPNTGELFF. J is TRBJ2-2 and V is TRBV7-2; D remains unclear. This CDR3 spans 14 amino acids. The germline gives CDR1 SGHTA, CDR2 FQGNSA. The ends were cut back, 1 base at V and 0 bases at J, with 3 bases in the middle.

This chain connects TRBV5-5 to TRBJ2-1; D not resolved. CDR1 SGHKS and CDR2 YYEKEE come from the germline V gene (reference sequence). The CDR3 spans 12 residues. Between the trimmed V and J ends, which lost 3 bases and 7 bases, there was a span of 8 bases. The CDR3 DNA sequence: TGTGCCAGCAGCTCTCTTTCTAATGAGCAGTTCTTC. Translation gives CASSSLSNEQFF. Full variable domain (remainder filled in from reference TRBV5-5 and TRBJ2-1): DAGVTQSPTHLIKTRGQQVTLRCSPISGHKSVSWYQQVLGQGPQFIFQYYEKEERGRGNFPDRFSARQFPNYSSELNVNALLLGDSALYLCASSSLSNEQFFGPGTRLTVL.

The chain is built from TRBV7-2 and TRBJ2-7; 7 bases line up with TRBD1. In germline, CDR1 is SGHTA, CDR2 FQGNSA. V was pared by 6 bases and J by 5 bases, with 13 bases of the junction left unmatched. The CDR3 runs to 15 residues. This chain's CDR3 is CASSRQGILMNEQYF. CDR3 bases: TGTGCCAGCAGTCGACAGGGCATCTTGATGAACGAGCAGTACTTC.

The CDR3, as DNA: TGTGCCAGCAGCAGGACTAGCGGGGGGGCGGAGACCCAGTACTTC. The encoded protein is CASSRTSGGAETQYF. The chain couples TRBV12-3 or TRBV12-4 to TRBJ2-5; TRBD2 matches 15 bases. The CDR3 is 15 amino acids. J was trimmed by 5 bases and V by 6 bases; bases with no gene match: 4.

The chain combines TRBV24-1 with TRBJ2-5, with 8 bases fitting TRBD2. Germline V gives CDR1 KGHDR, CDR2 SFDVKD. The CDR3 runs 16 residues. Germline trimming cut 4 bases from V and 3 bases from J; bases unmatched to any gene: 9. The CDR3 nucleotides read TGTGCCACCAGTGAAAAGACGCCGGGACTAGAAGAGACCCAGTACTTC. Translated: CATSEKTPGLEETQYF.

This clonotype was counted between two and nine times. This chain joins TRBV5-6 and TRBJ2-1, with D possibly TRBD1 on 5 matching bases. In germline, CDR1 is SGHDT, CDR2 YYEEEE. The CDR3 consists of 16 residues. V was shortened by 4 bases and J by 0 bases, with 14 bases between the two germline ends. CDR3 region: CASSATVPSSYNEQFF. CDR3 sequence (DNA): TGTGCCAGCAGCGCGACAGTCCCGAGCTCCTACAATGAGCAGTTCTTC.

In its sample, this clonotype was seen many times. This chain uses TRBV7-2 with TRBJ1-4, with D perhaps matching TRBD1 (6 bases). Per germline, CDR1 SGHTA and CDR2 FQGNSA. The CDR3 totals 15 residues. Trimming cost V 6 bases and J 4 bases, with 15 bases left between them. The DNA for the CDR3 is TGTGCCAGCAGTATACTTGGACAGAATAATGAAAAACTGTTTTTT. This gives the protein CASSILGQNNEKLFF. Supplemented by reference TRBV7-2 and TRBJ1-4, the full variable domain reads GAGVSQSPSNKVTEKGKDVELRCDPISGHTALYWYRQSLGQGLEFLIYFQGNSAPDKSGLPSDRFSAERTGGSVSTLTIQRTQQEDSAVYLCASSILGQNNEKLFFGSGTQLSVL.

Written as DNA, the CDR3 is TGCGCCAGCAGCCGGGCGGCTAGCGTATCTTACAATGAGCAGTTCTTC. It encodes CASSRAASVSYNEQFF. The V call is TRBV5-1, the J call TRBJ2-1; a weak D match, TRBD2 (6 bases). Trimming took 4 bases from V and 4 from J, leaving 18 bases between them. This CDR3 has 16 residues. Looked up from germline, CDR1 is SGHRS and CDR2 is YFSETQ.

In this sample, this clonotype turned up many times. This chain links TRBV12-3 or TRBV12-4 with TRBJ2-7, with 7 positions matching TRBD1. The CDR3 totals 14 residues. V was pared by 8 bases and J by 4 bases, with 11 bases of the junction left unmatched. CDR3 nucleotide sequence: TGTGCCAGCGGTTGGACAGGAAGTCTTTACGAGCAGTACTTC. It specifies CASGWTGSLYEQYF.

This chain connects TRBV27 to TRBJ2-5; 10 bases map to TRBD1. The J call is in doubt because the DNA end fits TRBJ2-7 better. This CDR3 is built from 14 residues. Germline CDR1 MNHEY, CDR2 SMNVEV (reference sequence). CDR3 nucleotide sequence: TGTGCCAGCAGTTTAGGGACAGGGGTAACCGAGCAGTACTTC. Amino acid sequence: CASSLGTGVTEQYF.

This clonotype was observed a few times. The CDR3: CASSAGQIAPEQYF. Written as DNA, the CDR3 is TGTGCCAGCAGTGCGGGACAGATAGCCCCCGAGCAGTACTTC. V usage is TRBV6-2 or TRBV6-3 and J usage is TRBJ2-4; perhaps TRBD1 as D (7 bases). The DNA end is a closer match to TRBJ2-7, so the J assignment may be wrong. The germline V gene encodes CDR1 MNHEY and CDR2 SVGEGT. The CDR3 totals 14 residues.

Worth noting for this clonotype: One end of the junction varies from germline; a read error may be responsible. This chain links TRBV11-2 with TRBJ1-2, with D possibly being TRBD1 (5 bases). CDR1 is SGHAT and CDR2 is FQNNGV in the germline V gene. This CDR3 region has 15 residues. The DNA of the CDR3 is TGTGCCAGCAACTTAAGGGGTTTATCTAACTATGACTACACCTTC. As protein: CASNLRGLSNYDYTF.

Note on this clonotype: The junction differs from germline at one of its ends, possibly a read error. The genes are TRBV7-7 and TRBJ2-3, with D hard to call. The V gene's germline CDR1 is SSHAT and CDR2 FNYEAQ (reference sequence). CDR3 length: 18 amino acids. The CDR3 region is CASSLHPRSPTSTDTQYF. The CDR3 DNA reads TGTGCTAGCAGCTTACACCCGAGGAGCCCCACTAGCACAGATACGCAGTATTTT.